This TCR beta chain was captured in a study of beta chain features in type 1 diabetes. This clone has more than one count but fewer than ten. Its target is not known. Expressed TCRB transcripts were sequenced, since all the RNA that had been isolated was reverse transcribed. Clones were sequenced by immunoSEQ multiplex PCR, and TCRdb holds only the in-frame ones, with some missing. The sample has 300,000 to 400,000 clones; roughly 9.8% are singletons. Findings of the study overall: VDJ junctions from patients with type 1 diabetes contained fewer insertions and more deletions. A closer apparent resemblance between naive, central memory and Treg TCRB repertoires was seen in patients than in healthy donors. The study found moderately but significantly shorter TCRB CDR3s in all four CD4+ subsets of Type 1 diabetes patients.

Sampling consisted of one heparinised blood draw per donor, averaging around 100 mL. Each sorted population was over 95% pure. The sequenced material came from central memory CD4+ T cells from blood. This clonotype originated in a man younger than 45 with type 1 diabetes.

The CDR3, as DNA: TGTGCCAGCAGCCGGACGGGGCTCTATGGCTACACCTTC. Translated, it gives CASSRTGLYGYTF. The rearrangement links TRBV7-9 to TRBJ1-2; TRBD1 might be the D (5 bases). Germline CDR1 SEHNR, CDR2 FQNEAQ (reference sequence). Trimming shortened V by 5 bases and J by 4 bases, and 11 bases separated the two germline ends. The CDR3 loop spans 13 amino acids.